Below are 21 T cell receptor beta chains sequenced from a single sample in a study of T-cell memory formation after mild COVID-19 listed by TCRdb under 2021. Receptor amplification or capture employed 5' RACE. The listed sequencing device is Illumina NovaSeq 6000. TCRdb reworked the public reads: Q25 trimming with fastp, MiXCR clone assembly, productive beta chains retained. Rows with a matching CDR3 protein are joined into one entry that keeps the most common DNA and genes. A total of 350,000 to 500,000 distinct CDR3 sequences appear in this sample, 23% of them only once. The top ten hold approximately 14% of the sample. The sample consisted of PBMCs or a T cell subset sorted from them (not recorded which). These receptors were taken from an adult woman who had mild COVID-19 (a few samples of this study predate the infection). The sample titles of this study are shuffled in the database, so cell type and time point are left out; the donor was told from shared clones.

This rearrangement joins TRBV7-2 to TRBJ2-2; 9 positions agree with TRBD2. Germline loops: CDR1 SGHTA, CDR2 FQGNSA. V gave up 4 bases and J gave up 8 bases; unmatched junction bases: 11. The CDR3 loop spans 16 amino acids. CDR3 protein: CASSSGVLAGTGELFF. DNA for the CDR3: TGTGCCAGCAGCTCGGGAGTTCTAGCGGGGACTGGGGAGCTGTTTTTT.

The chain couples TRBV7-2 to TRBJ2-1; 8 bases are shared with TRBD2. Germline assignment: CDR1 SGHTA and CDR2 FQGNSA. V gave up 7 bases and J gave up 4 bases; unmatched junction bases: 6. The CDR3 is made up of 14 amino acids. CDR3: CASTTGTRYNEQFF. The CDR3 coding sequence is TGTGCCAGCACCACCGGGACTAGATACAATGAGCAGTTCTTC.

V usage is TRBV7-8 and J usage is TRBJ1-1; D gene unclear. Germline V gene data show CDR1 as SGHVS and CDR2 as FQNEAQ. CDR3 length: 14 amino acids. V gave up 5 bases and J gave up 6 bases, with 16 bases separating them. The CDR3 loop is CASSPNTYGAEAFF. CDR3 coding DNA: TGTGCCAGCAGCCCGAACACTTATGGTGCTGAAGCTTTCTTT.

This clonotype was seen more than once but under ten times. The V and J genes are TRBV28 and TRBJ2-7; perhaps D is TRBD1 or TRBD2 (5 bases each). From germline, CDR1 is MDHEN and CDR2 SYDVKM. Trimming left V 6 bases short and J 0 bases short, with 15 bases between. This CDR3 spans 15 amino acids. The CDR3 DNA is TGTGCCAGCAGGGACGGGGCTATCCGCTCCTACGAGCAGTACTTC. It codes for CASRDGAIRSYEQYF.

This clonotype was recorded once. The chain is built from TRBV3-1 and TRBJ1-1; D remains ambiguous. CDR1 and CDR2 from the germline V gene are LGHDT and YNNKEL (reference sequence). The CDR3 has 19 amino acids. Trimming removed 4 bases at V and 0 bases at J, with 24 bases between. As DNA, the CDR3 is TGTGCCAGCAGCCGTCTTACACTCGAGAAGGAACAGCTGAACACTGAAGCTTTCTTT. Encoded protein: CASSRLTLEKEQLNTEAFF.

This clonotype was recorded a few times. This sequence joins TRBV10-3 and TRBJ2-6; 9 bases are shared with TRBD1. CDR3 length: 17 amino acids. Trimming at V came to 6 bases and at J to 1 base, leaving 7 bases not matched to a gene. In germline, CDR1 is ENHRY, CDR2 SYGVKD. The CDR3 sequence is CAIRPGQGGSGANVLTF. The CDR3 bases are TGTGCCATCAGGCCGGGACAGGGAGGATCTGGGGCCAACGTCCTGACTTTC.

CDR3 sequence reads: CATSRDPGLAVTDTQYF. The DNA of the CDR3 is TGTGCCACCAGCAGAGATCCCGGACTAGCGGTCACAGATACGCAGTATTTT. This sequence joins TRBV15 and TRBJ2-3; TRBD2 matches 10 bases. CDR3 length equals 17 residues. Trimming at V came to 0 bases and at J to 2 bases, leaving 5 bases not matched to a gene. CDR1 LNHNV and CDR2 YYDKDF come from the germline V gene (reference sequence).

This chain uses TRBV7-6 with TRBJ2-4, with 8 positions matching TRBD1. CDR3 length equals 14 residues. V gave up 5 bases and J gave up 7 bases; unmatched junction bases: 7. Germline CDR1 is SGHVS and CDR2 is FNYEAQ. This chain's CDR3 is CASSHPDRANIQYF. Written as DNA, the CDR3 is TGTGCCAGCAGCCATCCGGACAGGGCGAACATTCAGTACTTC.

This clonotype showed up just a few times. The chain couples TRBV15 to TRBJ1-1, with 7 bases identical to TRBD1. The CDR3 covers 15 residues. The V gene's germline CDR1 is LNHNV and CDR2 YYDKDF (reference sequence). After removal of 5 bases from V and 1 base from J, the junction contained 7 bases not matched to a gene. The CDR3, as DNA: TGTGCCACCAGCTCCGGAAGGGGGCAGAACACTGAAGCTTTCTTT. Protein sequence: CATSSGRGQNTEAFF.

The V and J genes are TRBV7-8 and TRBJ2-7; D gene unclear. V was pared by 1 base and J by 4 bases, with 8 bases between. CDR3 size: 13 residues. Per germline, CDR1 SGHVS and CDR2 FQNEAQ. CDR3 region: CASSLGHGYEQYF. CDR3 DNA sequence: TGTGCCAGCAGCTTAGGTCACGGTTACGAGCAGTACTTC.

The V and J genes are TRBV7-6 and TRBJ2-7; perhaps D is TRBD1 or TRBD2 (5 bases each). V lost 5 bases, J lost 2 bases, and 13 bases lay in between. Germline CDR1 is SGHVS and CDR2 is FNYEAQ. The CDR3 totals 14 residues. The CDR3 sequence is CASSQLGVPYEQYF. CDR3 nucleotide sequence: TGTGCCAGCAGCCAACTAGGGGTACCCTACGAGCAGTACTTC.

CDR3 amino acids: CASSQDGGGYGYTF. CDR3 bases: TGCGCCAGCAGCCAAGATGGGGGCGGCTATGGCTACACCTTC. V is TRBV4-3 and J is TRBJ1-2; D perhaps matches TRBD1 (6 bases). CDR1 and CDR2 from the germline V gene are LGHNA and YSLEER. V lost 0 bases, J lost 4 bases, and 9 bases lay in between. The CDR3 is made up of 14 amino acids.

This clonotype was counted ten times or more. The J gene is TRBJ2-7, the V gene TRBV10-3; 9 bases line up with TRBD2. J was trimmed by 5 bases and V by 2 bases; bases with no gene match: 10. Germline lookup yields CDR1 ENHRY and CDR2 SYGVKD. The CDR3 has 16 residues. This chain's CDR3 is CAISEDGGLASDEQYF. CDR3 in DNA: TGTGCCATCAGTGAGGATGGAGGACTAGCGTCGGACGAGCAGTACTTC.

This clonotype was seen more than once but under ten times. The chain is built from TRBV2 and TRBJ1-4, with TRBD1 matching over 9 bases. The germline gives CDR1 SNHLY, CDR2 FYNNEI. With V trimmed by 5 bases and J by 4 bases, 5 bases remained unmatched. The CDR3 covers 15 residues. CDR3 amino acids: CASSSQGAGNEKLFF. The CDR3 DNA reads as TGTGCCAGCAGTTCACAGGGGGCGGGTAATGAAAAACTGTTTTTT. Filled out from reference TRBV2 and TRBJ1-4, the complete variable domain reads EPEVTQTPSHQVTQMGQEVILRCVPISNHLYFYWYRQILGQKVEFLVSFYNNEISEKSEIFDDQFSVERPDGSNFTLKIRSTKLEDSAMYFCASSSQGAGNEKLFFGSGTQLSVL.

V and J are TRBV12-3 or TRBV12-4 and TRBJ1-1; 11 nucleotides line up with TRBD1. The V segment lost 5 bases and the J segment 6 bases; nucleotides outside the gene matches: 2. This CDR3 spans 13 amino acids. The CDR3 DNA sequence: TGTGCCAGCAGTAGGGGACAGGGGGCTGAAGCTTTCTTT. It yields the protein CASSRGQGAEAFF.

The gene calls are TRBV24-1 and TRBJ2-5, with TRBD2 as a possible D gene (6 bases). The CDR3 is 14 amino acids. V dropped 3 bases and J dropped 4 bases, with 11 bases sitting between them. Germline CDR1 is KGHDR and CDR2 is SFDVKD. The CDR3 region has the DNA TGTGCCACCAGTGATAGCGGGCGTGGAGAGACCCAGTACTTC. Translating gives CATSDSGRGETQYF.

In this sample, this clonotype turned up many times. The V gene is TRBV11-2, the J gene TRBJ2-2; D call uncertain. The CDR3 is 13 amino acids. The germline V and J ends were trimmed by 4 bases and 0 bases, with 3 bases remaining between them. CDR1 is SGHAT and CDR2 is FQNNGV in the germline V gene. CDR3 DNA sequence: TGTGCCAGCAGCTCTACGAACACCGGGGAGCTGTTTTTT. Protein sequence: CASSSTNTGELFF.

This clonotype was detected a few times. The V and J genes are TRBV6-2 or TRBV6-3 and TRBJ1-2, with D maybe TRBD1 (6 bases). Deletions cut 5 bases from V and 3 bases from J, with 10 bases between. The CDR3 spans 13 residues. Germline values: CDR1 MNHEY, CDR2 SVGEGT. The CDR3 protein is CASSLQGDYGYTF. As DNA, the CDR3 is TGTGCCAGCAGTCTACAGGGTGACTATGGCTACACCTTC.

This sequence joins TRBV5-1 and TRBJ2-7, with D perhaps TRBD1 (5 bases). Trimming took 0 bases from V and 2 from J, leaving 12 bases between them. Looked up from germline, CDR1 is SGHRS and CDR2 is YFSETQ. This CDR3 contains 15 residues. The CDR3 sequence: CASSLEGNGPYEQYF. CDR3 nucleotides: TGCGCCAGCAGCTTGGAGGGGAACGGACCCTACGAGCAGTACTTC. The full variable domain, rest sourced from reference TRBV5-1 and TRBJ2-7, is KAGVTQTPRYLIKTRGQQVTLSCSPISGHRSVSWYQQTPGQGLQFLFEYFSETQRNKGNFPGRFSGRQFSNSRSEMNVSTLELGDSALYLCASSLEGNGPYEQYFGPGTRLTVT.

The chain uses TRBV3-1 and TRBJ2-2; D remains unclear. V was clipped by 3 bases and J by 4 bases, with 18 bases between them. This CDR3 is built from 17 residues. The germline gives CDR1 LGHDT, CDR2 YNNKEL (reference sequence). CDR3 nucleotides: TGTGCCAGCAGCCACCCCCGGGCCATAGAGAGCACCGGGGAGCTGTTTTTT. Translating it yields CASSHPRAIESTGELFF. The full variable domain, in which reference TRBV3-1 and TRBJ2-2 provide the parts outside the CDR3, is DTAVSQTPKYLVTQMGNDKSIKCEQNLGHDTMYWYKQDSKKFLKIMFSYNNKELIINETVPNRFSPKSPDKAHLNLHINSLELGDSAVYFCASSHPRAIESTGELFFGEGSRLTVL.

This chain joins TRBV12-3 or TRBV12-4 and TRBJ2-5; weak D call: TRBD1 (5 bases). Trimming took off 6 bases at V and 1 base at J, with 18 bases between the two ends. The CDR3 runs 16 residues. Here the CDR3 reads CASSLKLRTPQETQYF. In DNA form, the CDR3 reads TGTGCCAGCAGCCTTAAATTGAGGACACCCCAAGAGACCCAGTACTTC.